This T cell receptor (beta chain) was sequenced during a study of CD8 T cells in ankylosing spondylitis. The V and J ends lost 1 base and 5 bases respectively, with 14 bases between them. The CDR3 contains 16 residues. CDR1 and CDR2 from the germline V gene are SGHDN and FVKESK. Study findings and constraints: For ankylosing spondylitis blood, a TCR beta motif of fewer than 10 highly homologous variants appeared characteristic.

TCRdb passed the 5' RACE reads through MiXCR, listing each CDR3 protein once. The sample lists roughly 700,000 distinct CDR3 sequences, around 17% seen once, with about a fifth in the top ten. The sample holds many counts of this clonotype. No antigen is known for it. The receptor comes from a male donor with ankylosing spondylitis. This chain joins TRBV14 and TRBJ1-4; D perhaps matches TRBD1 (5 bases). Sequenced material: blood, either unsorted or a sorted T cell fraction (not recorded which). CDR3 loop: CASSQALTGRNEKLFF. The CDR3, as DNA: TGTGCCAGCAGCCAAGCCCTCACAGGTCGGAATGAAAAACTGTTTTTT.